The present T cell receptor beta chain was sequenced within a study of shared clonotypes between healthy human individuals. Whole-study findings and limits: Sampling involved blood alone; tissue repertoires likely differ.

The CDR3 runs 15 residues. Germline V gives CDR1 LNHDA, CDR2 SQIVND (reference sequence). The V end was cut by 3 bases, the J end by 4 bases, with 15 bases between. The run depth of the assay was deep. Per the study methods: ImmunoSEQ supplied junction-only sequences lacking quality scores, so filtering was different. Repertoires were generated with immunoSEQ multiplex PCR, while TCRdb's copy carries only in-frame clones and drops some. That table furnishes V, J and clone size, whereas the DNA furnished D and trimming. This sample has 400,000 to 600,000 clones, with about four fifths found just once. Comments on this clone: The antigen is unknown.

The rearrangement uses TRBV19 and TRBJ1-2; D remains ambiguous. The origin of this receptor is a woman aged 40 to 55 in good health. Some clones in this sample may be carry-over from other donors' samples. Sequencing was carried out using PBMCs. The CDR3 nucleotides are TGTGCCAGTAGTATGAGTGAGGGCTACCCCTATGGCTACACCTTC. Translating gives CASSMSEGYPYGYTF. Using reference TRBV19 and TRBJ1-2 for the parts outside the CDR3, the full variable domain is DGGITQSPKYLFRKEGQNVTLSCEQNLNHDAMYWYRQDPGQGLRLIYYSQIVNDFQKGDIAEGYSVSREKKESFPLTVTSAQKNPTAFYLCASSMSEGYPYGYTFGSGTRLTVV.